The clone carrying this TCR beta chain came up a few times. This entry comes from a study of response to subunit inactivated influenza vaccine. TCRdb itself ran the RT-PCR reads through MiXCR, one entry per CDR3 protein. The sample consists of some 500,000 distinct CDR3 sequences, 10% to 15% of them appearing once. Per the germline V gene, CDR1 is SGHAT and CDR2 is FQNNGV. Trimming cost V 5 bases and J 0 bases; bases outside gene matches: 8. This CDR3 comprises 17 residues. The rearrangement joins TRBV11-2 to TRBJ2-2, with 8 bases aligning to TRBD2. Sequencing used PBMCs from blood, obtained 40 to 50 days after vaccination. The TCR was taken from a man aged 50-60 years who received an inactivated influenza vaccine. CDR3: CASSNRAGGANTGELFF. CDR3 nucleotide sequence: TGTGCCAGCAGCAACCGTGCGGGGGGCGCGAACACCGGGGAGCTGTTTTTT.